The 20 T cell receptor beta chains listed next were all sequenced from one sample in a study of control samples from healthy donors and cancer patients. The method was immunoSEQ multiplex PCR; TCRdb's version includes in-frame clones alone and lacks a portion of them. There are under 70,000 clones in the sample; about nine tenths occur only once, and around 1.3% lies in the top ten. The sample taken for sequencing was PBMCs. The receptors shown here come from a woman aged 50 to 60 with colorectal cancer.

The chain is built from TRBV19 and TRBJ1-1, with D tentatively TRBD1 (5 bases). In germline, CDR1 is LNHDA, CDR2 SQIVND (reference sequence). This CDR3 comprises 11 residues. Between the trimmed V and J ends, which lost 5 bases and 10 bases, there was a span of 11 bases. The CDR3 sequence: CASSQGLAAFF. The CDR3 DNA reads TGTGCCAGTAGTCAGGGTCTAGCAGCTTTCTTT.

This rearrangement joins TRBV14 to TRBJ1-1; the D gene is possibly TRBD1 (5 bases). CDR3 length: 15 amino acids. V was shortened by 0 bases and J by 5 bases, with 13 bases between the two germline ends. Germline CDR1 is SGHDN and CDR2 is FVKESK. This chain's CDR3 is CASSQDRGAGTEAFF. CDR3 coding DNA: TGTGCCAGCAGCCAAGACCGAGGGGCGGGAACTGAAGCTTTCTTT.

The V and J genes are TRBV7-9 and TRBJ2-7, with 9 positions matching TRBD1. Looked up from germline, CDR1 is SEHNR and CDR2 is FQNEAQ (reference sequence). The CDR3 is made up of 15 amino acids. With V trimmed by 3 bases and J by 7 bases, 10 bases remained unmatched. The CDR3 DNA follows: TGTGCCAGCAGCTTCTCGGGACAGGGCCCGGGGGAGCAGTACTTC. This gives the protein CASSFSGQGPGEQYF. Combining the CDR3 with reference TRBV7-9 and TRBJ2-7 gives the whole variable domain DTGVSQNPRHKITKRGQNVTFRCDPISEHNRLYWYRQTLGQGPEFLTYFQNEAQLEKSRLLSDRFSAERPKGSFSTLEIQRTEQGDSAMYLCASSFSGQGPGEQYFGPGTRLTVT.

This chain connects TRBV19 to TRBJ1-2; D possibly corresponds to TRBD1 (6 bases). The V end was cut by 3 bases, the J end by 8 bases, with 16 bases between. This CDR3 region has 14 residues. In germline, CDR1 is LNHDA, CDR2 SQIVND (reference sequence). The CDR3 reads CASSIRQGIEGYTF. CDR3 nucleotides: TGTGCCAGTAGTATCCGGCAGGGGATTGAGGGCTACACCTTC.

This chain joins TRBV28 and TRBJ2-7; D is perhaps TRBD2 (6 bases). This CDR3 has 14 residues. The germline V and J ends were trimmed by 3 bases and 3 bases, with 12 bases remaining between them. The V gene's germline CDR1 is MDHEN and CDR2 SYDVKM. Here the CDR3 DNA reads TGTGCCAGCAGTTTCGATCGGGGAGGCTACGAGCAGTACTTC. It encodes CASSFDRGGYEQYF.

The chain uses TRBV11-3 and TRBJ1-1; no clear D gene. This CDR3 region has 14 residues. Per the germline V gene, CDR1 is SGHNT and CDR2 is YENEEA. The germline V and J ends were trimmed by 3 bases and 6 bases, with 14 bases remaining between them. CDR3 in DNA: TGTGCCAGCAGCTTTGATTCCATGGGTTCTGAAGCTTTCTTT. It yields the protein CASSFDSMGSEAFF.

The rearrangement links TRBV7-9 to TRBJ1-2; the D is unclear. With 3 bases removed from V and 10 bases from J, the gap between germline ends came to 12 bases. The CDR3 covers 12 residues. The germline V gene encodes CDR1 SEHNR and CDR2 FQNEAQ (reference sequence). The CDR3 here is CASSFRREVYTF. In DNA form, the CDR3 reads TGTGCCAGCAGCTTCCGGCGGGAGGTCTACACCTTC.

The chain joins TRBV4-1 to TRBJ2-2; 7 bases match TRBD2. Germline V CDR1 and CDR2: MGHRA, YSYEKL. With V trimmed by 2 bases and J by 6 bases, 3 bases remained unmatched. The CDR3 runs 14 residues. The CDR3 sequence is CASSQPGGPGELFF. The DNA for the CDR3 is TGCGCCAGCAGCCAACCGGGAGGCCCCGGGGAGCTGTTTTTT.

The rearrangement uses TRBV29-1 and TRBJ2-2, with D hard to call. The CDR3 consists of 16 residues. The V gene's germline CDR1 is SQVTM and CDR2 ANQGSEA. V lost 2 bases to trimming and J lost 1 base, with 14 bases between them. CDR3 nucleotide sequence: TGCAGCGTTGAAATTTCAGGTTCTTGGAACACCGGGGAGCTGTTTTTT. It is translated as CSVEISGSWNTGELFF.

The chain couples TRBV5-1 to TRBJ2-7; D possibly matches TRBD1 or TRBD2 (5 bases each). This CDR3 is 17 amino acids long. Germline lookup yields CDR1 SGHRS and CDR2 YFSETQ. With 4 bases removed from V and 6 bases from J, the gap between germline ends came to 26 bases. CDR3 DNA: TGCGCCAGCAGCCCATGGGACCCCATCATGACATCGCGCGAGCAGTACTTC. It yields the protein CASSPWDPIMTSREQYF.

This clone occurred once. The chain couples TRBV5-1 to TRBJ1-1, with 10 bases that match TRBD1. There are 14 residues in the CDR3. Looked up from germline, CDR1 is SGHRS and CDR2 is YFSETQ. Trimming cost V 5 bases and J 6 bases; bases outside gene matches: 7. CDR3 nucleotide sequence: TGCGCCAGCAGAGTGGAGACAGGGGGCTCTGAAGCTTTCTTT. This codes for CASRVETGGSEAFF.

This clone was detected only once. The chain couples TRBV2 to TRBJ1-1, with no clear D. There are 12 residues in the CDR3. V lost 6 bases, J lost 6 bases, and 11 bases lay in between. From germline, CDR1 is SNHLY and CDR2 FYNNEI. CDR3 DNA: TGTGCCAGCAGCGCCATGGCCTCTGAAGCTTTCTTT. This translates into CASSAMASEAFF.

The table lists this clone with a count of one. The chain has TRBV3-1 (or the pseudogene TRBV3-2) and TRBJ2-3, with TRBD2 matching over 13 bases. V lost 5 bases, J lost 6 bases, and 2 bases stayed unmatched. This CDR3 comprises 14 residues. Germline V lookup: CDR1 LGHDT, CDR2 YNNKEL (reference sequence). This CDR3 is CASSGLAGADTQYF. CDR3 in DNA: TGTGCCAGCAGCGGACTAGCGGGGGCGGATACGCAGTATTTT.

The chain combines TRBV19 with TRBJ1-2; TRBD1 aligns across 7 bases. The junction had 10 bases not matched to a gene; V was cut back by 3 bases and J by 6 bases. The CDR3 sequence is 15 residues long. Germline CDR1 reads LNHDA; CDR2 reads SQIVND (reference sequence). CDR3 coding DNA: TGTGCCAGTAGTATTACCGGGACAGTATGGGATGGCTACACCTTC. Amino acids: CASSITGTVWDGYTF.

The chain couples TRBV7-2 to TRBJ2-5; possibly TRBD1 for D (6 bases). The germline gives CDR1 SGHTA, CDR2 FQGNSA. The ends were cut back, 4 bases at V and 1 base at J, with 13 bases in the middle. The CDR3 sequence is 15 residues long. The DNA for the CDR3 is TGTGCCAGCAGCTCCCTCAGGGGTCCCCAAGAGACCCAGTACTTC. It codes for CASSSLRGPQETQYF.

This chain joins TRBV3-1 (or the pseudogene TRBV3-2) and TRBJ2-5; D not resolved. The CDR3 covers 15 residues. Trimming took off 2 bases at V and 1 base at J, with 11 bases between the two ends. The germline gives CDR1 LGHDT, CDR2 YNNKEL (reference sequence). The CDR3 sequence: CASSQPTASQETQYF. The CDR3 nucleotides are TGTGCCAGCAGCCAACCGACCGCGAGCCAAGAGACCCAGTACTTC.

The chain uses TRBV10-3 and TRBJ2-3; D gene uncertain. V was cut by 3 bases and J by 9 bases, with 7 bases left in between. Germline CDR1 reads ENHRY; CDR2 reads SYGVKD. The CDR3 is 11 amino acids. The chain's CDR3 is CAISDRVTQYF. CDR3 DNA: TGTGCCATCAGTGATCGGGTCACGCAGTATTTT.

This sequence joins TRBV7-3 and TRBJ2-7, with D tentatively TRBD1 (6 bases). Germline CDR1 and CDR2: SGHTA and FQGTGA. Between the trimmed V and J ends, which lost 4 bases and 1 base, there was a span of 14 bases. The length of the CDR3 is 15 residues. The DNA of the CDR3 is TGTGCCAGCAGCTCCATACCGGGACAATCCTACGAGCAGTACTTC. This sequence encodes CASSSIPGQSYEQYF. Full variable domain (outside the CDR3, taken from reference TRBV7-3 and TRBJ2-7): GAGVSQTPSNKVTEKGKYVELRCDPISGHTALYWYRQSLGQGPEFLIYFQGTGAADDSGLPNDRFFAVRPEGSVSTLKIQRTERGDSAVYLCASSSIPGQSYEQYFGPGTRLTVT.

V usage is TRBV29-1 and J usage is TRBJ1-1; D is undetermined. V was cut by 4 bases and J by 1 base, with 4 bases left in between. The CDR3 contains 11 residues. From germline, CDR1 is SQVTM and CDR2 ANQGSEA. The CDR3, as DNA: TGCAGCGTTGGCAGGAACACTGAAGCTTTCTTT. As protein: CSVGRNTEAFF.

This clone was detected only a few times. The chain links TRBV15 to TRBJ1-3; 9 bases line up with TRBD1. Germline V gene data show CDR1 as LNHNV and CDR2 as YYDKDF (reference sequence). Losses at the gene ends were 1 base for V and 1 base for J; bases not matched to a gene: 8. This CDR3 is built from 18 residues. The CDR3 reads CATSRGQGEDSSGNTIYF. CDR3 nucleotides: TGTGCCACCAGCAGAGGACAGGGGGAGGACAGTTCTGGAAACACCATATATTTT.